Presented here are 10 T cell receptor beta chains from one specimen sequenced in a study of CD8 T cells in ankylosing spondylitis. Whole-study findings and limits: One TCR beta motif, made up of under ten highly homologous variants, appeared characteristic of ankylosing spondylitis blood.

These receptors are not linked to any known antigen. Via MiXCR, TCRdb re-called the 5' RACE reads, giving one row per CDR3 protein. The sample consists of fewer than 550,000 distinct CDR3 sequences, over 4% of them appearing once. Sequenced material: blood, either unsorted or a sorted T cell fraction (not recorded which). All receptors come from a male donor with ankylosing spondylitis.

This clonotype was counted between two and nine times. The chain has TRBV5-1 and TRBJ2-7; 10 bases fit TRBD2. Germline V gives CDR1 SGHRS, CDR2 YFSETQ. Germline trimming cut 4 bases from V and 3 bases from J; bases unmatched to any gene: 19. The CDR3 loop spans 19 amino acids. This CDR3 is CASSRTIAGGPGPDYEQYF. CDR3 nucleotide sequence: TGCGCCAGCAGCCGAACCATAGCGGGAGGTCCGGGGCCGGACTACGAGCAGTACTTC.

This clonotype was counted a few times. The CDR3 DNA reads as TGCAGCGCGGGGAGGGGGGACGAGCAGTACTTC. Its protein is CSAGRGDEQYF. The J gene is TRBJ2-7, the V gene TRBV29-1, with D perhaps TRBD2 (7 bases). Germline lookup yields CDR1 SQVTM and CDR2 ANQGSEA. Trimming removed 7 bases at V and 5 bases at J, with 12 bases between. The CDR3 is 11 amino acids.

This clonotype was counted a few times. The DNA of the CDR3 is TGTGCCATCACGGATTTTAACTATGGCTACACCTTC. This translates into CAITDFNYGYTF. This chain connects TRBV10-3 to TRBJ1-2; D ambiguous. Germline V gene lookup returns CDR1 ENHRY and CDR2 SYGVKD. This CDR3 has 12 residues. V was shortened by 7 bases and J by 1 base, with 7 bases between the two germline ends.

This clonotype was detected many times. The chain carries TRBV20-1 and TRBJ2-3; 7 bases are shared with TRBD1. V gave up 2 bases and J gave up 10 bases; unmatched junction bases: 9. Germline V gene data show CDR1 as DFQATT and CDR2 as SNEGSKA (reference sequence). The CDR3 consists of 13 residues. CDR3 sequence reads: CSARPLGGPPQYF. In DNA, the CDR3 is TGCAGTGCTAGACCCCTAGGGGGCCCTCCGCAGTATTTT.

This clonotype was found many times. The gene calls are TRBV6-1 and TRBJ2-1, with 12 bases matching TRBD2. The junction had 8 bases not matched to a gene; V was cut back by 6 bases and J by 14 bases. Germline values: CDR1 MNHNS, CDR2 SASEGT. The CDR3 consists of 13 residues. CDR3 protein: CASSLLAGGGEFF. CDR3 in DNA: TGTGCCAGCAGCCTACTAGCGGGAGGTGGAGAGTTCTTC.

At least ten counts were recorded for this clonotype. This chain joins TRBV4-3 and TRBJ2-2; unclear D gene. Germline CDR1 and CDR2: LGHNA and YSLEER. This CDR3 has 13 residues. The V end was cut by 4 bases, the J end by 4 bases, with 7 bases between. Here the CDR3 reads CASSRIGTGELFF. CDR3 nucleotides: TGCGCCAGCAGCCGTATTGGCACCGGGGAGCTGTTTTTT.

At least ten counts were recorded for this clonotype. V usage is TRBV20-1 and J usage is TRBJ2-1; TRBD2 agrees at 7 bases. Trimming at V came to 1 base and at J to 4 bases, leaving 7 bases not matched to a gene. This CDR3 region has 15 residues. Germline V gives CDR1 DFQATT, CDR2 SNEGSKA (reference sequence). In nucleotides, the CDR3 is TGCAGTGCTAGAGCTCTGCGGGGGAGATACAATGAGCAGTTCTTC. This encodes CSARALRGRYNEQFF.

This clonotype was counted only a few times. The chain joins TRBV21-1 to TRBJ2-6; the table's D call of TRBD1 was not tested on the DNA. TRBV21-1 is classified as a pseudogene. The CDR3 loop spans 19 amino acids. CDR3 coding DNA: TGTGCCAGCAGCAAAATGGGGCAGGGGGCTGGAGCTGGGGCCAACGTCCTGACTTTC. Translating it yields CASSKMGQGAGAGANVLTF.

This clonotype was seen a few times. CDR3 residues: CASSPRGGSNSPLHF. CDR3 in DNA: TGTGCCAGCAGCCCGAGAGGGGGCAGTAATTCACCCCTCCACTTT. This rearrangement joins TRBV3-1 to TRBJ1-6; the match to TRBD1 covers 7 bases. The CDR3 loop spans 15 amino acids. Losses at the gene ends were 4 bases for V and 6 bases for J; bases not matched to a gene: 6. Germline V gene sequence: CDR1 LGHDT, CDR2 YNNKEL (reference sequence). Combining the CDR3 with reference TRBV3-1 and TRBJ1-6 gives the whole variable domain DTAVSQTPKYLVTQMGNDKSIKCEQNLGHDTMYWYKQDSKKFLKIMFSYNNKELIINETVPNRFSPKSPDKAHLNLHINSLELGDSAVYFCASSPRGGSNSPLHFGNGTRLTVT.

There are many counts of this clonotype. In DNA, the CDR3 is TGCGCCAGCAGCCAGACAGGGCTGAGCACAGATACGCAGTATTTT. Protein sequence: CASSQTGLSTDTQYF. The J gene is TRBJ2-3, the V gene TRBV5-1, with 7 bases lining up with TRBD1. With 4 bases clipped from V and 0 bases from J, the junction kept 5 bases outside the gene matches. The CDR3 spans 15 residues. The V gene's germline CDR1 is SGHRS and CDR2 YFSETQ. The full variable domain, in which reference TRBV5-1 and TRBJ2-3 provide the parts outside the CDR3, is KAGVTQTPRYLIKTRGQQVTLSCSPISGHRSVSWYQQTPGQGLQFLFEYFSETQRNKGNFPGRFSGRQFSNSRSEMNVSTLELGDSALYLCASSQTGLSTDTQYFGPGTRLTVL.